What follows describes a single T cell receptor beta chain. CDR1 is SEHNR and CDR2 is FQNEAQ in the germline V gene (reference sequence). V gave up 6 bases and J gave up 2 bases; unmatched junction bases: 6. CDR3 length equals 14 residues. Assay used: immunoSEQ multiplex PCR; TCRdb lists only in-frame clones, some missing. The sample gives roughly 73,000 clones, approximately 80% of which show up once; 15% is in the top ten. This entry belongs to a study of blood T cell repertoires in COVID-19. Study information: Both acute and convalescent COVID-19 samples were obtained from the United States, Italy and Spain.

This receptor was obtained from a human donor in a cohort sampled during active COVID-19. The sample comprised peripheral blood. The chain joins TRBV7-9 to TRBJ2-5, with 7 nucleotides matching TRBD1. The CDR3, as DNA: TGTGCCAGCAGTTCACGGACAGGTCAAGAGACCCAGTACTTC. Its protein is CASSSRTGQETQYF.